This T cell receptor beta chain was observed in a study of T cells in Graves' hyperthyroidism and ophthalmopathy (dated by TCRdb to about 2019). Regarding the complete study: Peripheral blood was sampled at the time of initial diagnosis, prior to any treatment. To identify distinguishing TCR V-J signatures, a discovery cohort of 100 patients was used, comprising approximately 40 with Graves' ophthalmopathy and around 57 with stable Graves' hyperthyroidism. An independent validation cohort of under 20 hyperthyroidism patients and about 16 patients who later progressed to ophthalmopathy tested prospective prediction of ophthalmopathy. For training and testing, the approximately 92 patients in the discovery cohort were randomly divided in a 7:3 ratio. In addition, the study compared T-cell repertoires in thyroid tissue and in blood from a handful of Graves' hyperthyroidism patients. Following sampling, methimazole starting at 30 mg daily was given to hyperthyroidism patients, and high-dose intravenous methylprednisolone was given to ophthalmopathy patients. The paper reports TCR Vbeta CDR3 sequencing of some 140 peripheral blood samples: 43 ophthalmopathy, about 75 hyperthyroidism and approximately 17 progressor patients. Overall study outcomes, separate from this receptor: Sample size was not statistically predetermined, and investigators were not blinded to group allocation. A model built on a 13 V-J signature distinguished ophthalmopathy from stable hyperthyroidism, reaching around 90% sensitivity and around 81% specificity in cross-validation and 80%/75% in testing. In validation, the model predicted progression to ophthalmopathy a median of about 6.8 months before onset, with roughly 71% sensitivity and roughly 79% specificity. Most expanded thyroid clonotypes (frequency above 0.001) were also detected in blood, suggesting blood repertoires may reflect thyroid immune responses.

Stable Graves' hyperthyroidism was defined as no progression to ophthalmopathy during 18 months of follow-up. Hyperthyroidism patients were newly diagnosed, with disease duration under 2 months, and aged 18 to 65 years. The study excluded patients with uncontrolled infections, other autoimmune diseases, pregnancy or lactation. Diagnoses were established on the basis of clinical symptoms, serum thyroxine and TRAb, thyroid ultrasound, and orbital computed tomography. PBMCs were separated from over 9 ml of fresh peripheral blood using Ficoll-Paque density gradient centrifugation. Trizol reagent was used to extract total RNA, and RNA quality was then checked on an Agilent 2100 Bioanalyzer. Reading from cysteine to phenylalanine, the CDR3 counts 13 amino acids. Just CDR3 DNA is preserved here, 39 bases in frame from base 1. The germline V gene gives CDR1 as SGHRS and CDR2 as YFSETQ. Trimming accounts for 7 bases at V and 4 bases at J, while the number of junction bases matched to no gene is 3.

This clonotype showed up many times. No cognate antigen has been identified for it. No per-base quality is available; no much larger clone lies one base away. The TCR beta CDR3 regions were amplified from the RNA transcripts. The first round of RT-PCR for the TCR CDR3 was performed with the HTBI primer set and the Qiagen OneStep RT-PCR kit. The libraries were constructed in a second round of multiplex PCR and then size-selected and purified. Paired-end sequencing of the libraries was performed with 100 bp reads on an Illumina HiSeq2000. Per the source publication's procedure: SOAPnuke was used to process the raw data, throwing out any read that contained adapters or uncalled bases, had a mean Phred below 15, or lacked an exact constant-primer or identifier match. High-quality paired reads were merged with COPE v1.2.5, and unique nucleotide sequences were defined as clonotypes. MiTCR v1.1 was used to align the clonotypes against IMGT TRBV, TRBD and TRBJ reference segments. The analysis included only V-J combinations with a frequency above 0.0001, which together covered around 99% of the repertoires. A TCS score was defined as the ratio between F50 (clonal expansion) and ExV (chaos), using BLOSUM62-based TCRdist between CDR3 peptides within each V-J. Welch's t-statistics and random forest reduced just over 500 V-J features to some 14, which were used in a naive Bayes classifier (R e1071). Clones were called with MiXCR by TCRdb after fastp trimmed the public reads at Q25, and only in-frame beta chains were retained. Each CDR3 protein appears once, grouped with its most common genes and DNA. The authors' filters were not applied to this entry. The sample includes 500,000 to 600,000 distinct CDR3 sequences, with 15% to 20% observed a single time. Around 19% of the sample comes from the top ten.

Here the chain combines TRBV5-1 and TRBJ2-1; 9 bases in the middle match TRBD2. This sequence was found in a woman between 18 and 29 years old with Graves' hyperthyroidism. The sample consisted of blood. Here the CDR3 is given as CASVREGYNEQFF. The sequenced DNA is TGCGCCAGCGTGCGGGAGGGTTACAATGAGCAGTTCTTC.